Listed below are T cell receptor beta chains from one sample, sequenced in a study of T cells after yellow fever vaccination. MiXCR, applied by TCRdb to the 5' RACE reads, yields one record per CDR3 protein. The data show around 88,000 distinct CDR3 sequences, roughly 13% seen once. This material consisted of CD8+ T cells not binding an NS4B(214-222) dextramer, sorted from PBMCs, taken around 3 weeks after the first yellow fever vaccination. These receptors originate from a man younger than 35 who received the YFV17D yellow fever vaccine. CDR3s leave out the opening cysteine and the closing phenylalanine or tryptophan. The order of the fields is D gene, J gene, V gene, CDR3 protein. A D gene is named only where the DNA matches it firmly.

.	TRBJ1-4	TRBV12-3/TRBV12-4	ASSRRF
.	TRBJ1-5	TRBV9	ASSVDGDSNQPQH
TRBD1	TRBJ2-1	TRBV11-1	ASSPPLLTGYIPLGNEQF
.	TRBJ2-6	TRBV4-3	ASSQGNSPSGANVLT
.	TRBJ2-1	TRBV14	ASSHIAGRGNEQF
.	TRBJ1-3	TRBV7-6	ASRSFGESSGNTIY
TRBD1	TRBJ2-2	TRBV6-5	ASSFGTGKVTGELF
.	TRBJ2-7	TRBV4-1	ASSQEEKSRLDRTYEQY
.	TRBJ2-2	TRBV5-1	ASSPVYTGELF
.	TRBJ2-3	TRBV4-2	ASRVEGAADTQY
.	TRBJ2-7	TRBV9	ASSVGAGSAEQY
TRBD1	TRBJ1-6	TRBV7-9	ASRYTGDPNSPLH
.	TRBJ2-7	TRBV20-1	SATGRHTYEQY
.	TRBJ2-7	TRBV20-1	SARRPGTDYEQY
.	TRBJ1-1	TRBV7-9	ASSSIFLGMNTEAF
.	TRBJ2-3	TRBV7-8	ASSLYRPITDTQY
TRBD1	TRBJ1-4	TRBV27	ASSTHGQGFEKLF
.	TRBJ2-5	TRBV29-1	SVGTNWYQETQY
TRBD2	TRBJ2-1	TRBV4-2	ASSQPPGGSNNEQF
.	TRBJ2-3	TRBV4-1	ASSQGAPRGLGTDTQY
TRBD2	TRBJ2-2	TRBV4-3	ASSPEAGANTGELF
.	TRBJ1-1	TRBV2	ASSVAEGKGDTEAF
TRBD1	TRBJ2-7	TRBV3-1	ASSLDRGSYYEQY
TRBD1	TRBJ1-1	TRBV6-5	ASSWRQGGNTEAF
TRBD1	TRBJ1-1	TRBV7-6	ASSKTGGLDTEAF
TRBD2	TRBJ2-7	TRBV29-1	SALDRGLAGVEQY
.	TRBJ1-5	TRBV27	ASSFPGADQPQH
TRBD1	TRBJ2-4	TRBV11-1	ASSSTGAAKNIQY
.	TRBJ2-2	TRBV12-3/TRBV12-4	ASRDGTGELF
.	TRBJ1-2	TRBV4-2	ASSPPARAAYGYT
.	TRBJ2-7	TRBV15	ATSIDSSYEQY
.	TRBJ1-1	TRBV4-2	AIGYGLSTEAF
TRBD2	TRBJ2-1	TRBV20-1	SASHSGGPFDEQF
.	TRBJ1-2	TRBV6-5	ASTPDRNGYT
TRBD1	TRBJ2-1	TRBV10-3	AIRTGTGPYNEQF
TRBD1	TRBJ1-1	TRBV5-6	ASSPRGGLTEAF
TRBD2	TRBJ2-1	TRBV4-2	ASSHDGLEGNEQF
TRBD2	TRBJ2-1	TRBV6-1	ASSDGRAGDLSEQF
.	TRBJ2-2	TRBV2	ASRQGLVTGELF
TRBD1	TRBJ2-2	TRBV7-9	ASSPDRGSTGELF
TRBD1	TRBJ2-7	TRBV19	ASSFRGKSEQY
.	TRBJ2-1	TRBV11-1	ASSPPLAYLKQF
.	TRBJ2-3	TRBV10-3	AISVASRTDTQY
.	TRBJ1-2	TRBV7-3	ASSPHPRDPYGYT
.	TRBJ2-7	TRBV4-3	ASSQVRGTYEQY
TRBD2	TRBJ2-3	TRBV10-2	ASRGGTGGTDTQY
.	TRBJ1-2	TRBV6-1	ASRPNGEAEGGYT
.	TRBJ2-1	TRBV6-1	ASTAGAPNEQF
TRBD1	TRBJ1-1	TRBV7-9	ASSSPPGTEFYTEAF
.	TRBJ1-5	TRBV5-1	ASSLDGLNQPQH
TRBD1	TRBJ1-1	TRBV5-1	ASSKRQGMNTEAF
.	TRBJ2-2	TRBV29-1	SVPGRDTGELF